This T cell receptor beta chain was retrieved from a study of cytotoxic CD8 clonotypes in ibrutinib-treated CLL. Study-wide context: For this cohort, patients were 10 to 11 relapsed/refractory and some 15 treatment-naive, while under 18 were IGHV unmutated. Response samples were obtained once patients had received a median approximately 11 months of treatment, range 6 to 36.

This clone appeared once. This CDR3 is built from 19 residues. Germline CDR1 SGHDT, CDR2 YYEEEE. The J segment lost 1 base and the V segment lost 2 bases, leaving 6 bases of the junction unmatched. Investigators sought sequencing depths of between 1 in 200,000 and 1 in 1 million T cells. Measured with immunoSEQ multiplex PCR; TCRdb has only the in-frame clones, and not every one. The data show 14,000 or so clones, with roughly 67% seen just once and roughly 40% held by the top ten. This chain uses TRBV5-6 with TRBJ2-6; 13 bases are a match to TRBD2. The sequence derives from a human donor with chronic lymphocytic leukemia. The specimen was PBMCs, collected before ibrutinib treatment. The CDR3 protein is CASSLPGLAGTSGANVLTF. CDR3 nucleotide sequence: TGTGCCAGCAGCTTACCGGGACTAGCGGGGACTTCTGGGGCCAACGTCCTGACTTTC.